This T cell receptor (beta chain) was retrieved from a study of preoperative IRX-2 immunotherapy in early breast cancer. The germline gives CDR1 MNHGY, CDR2 SAAAGT. This CDR3 spans 15 amino acids. Trimming removed 3 bases from V and 0 bases from J, with 9 bases in between. This clone is hyperexpanded (1% or more) by share. Produced via immunoSEQ multiplex PCR; TCRdb's table is partial and in-frame only. The top ten hold around 9.9% of the sample, which has about 520 clones, 60% to 85% seen once. Treatment reported: preoperative locoregional IRX-2 cytokine immunotherapy. Patients received preoperative, locoregional IRX-2 cytokine immunotherapy in a phase Ib study.

This clonotype was obtained from a human donor with breast cancer. This chain links TRBV6-8 with TRBJ1-3; D is ambiguous. The sequenced sample was tumor tissue, obtained after IRX-2 immunotherapy. CDR3 region: CASSYHSSSGNTIYF. CDR3 in DNA: TGTGCCAGCAGTTATCACAGTAGCTCTGGAAACACCATATATTTT.